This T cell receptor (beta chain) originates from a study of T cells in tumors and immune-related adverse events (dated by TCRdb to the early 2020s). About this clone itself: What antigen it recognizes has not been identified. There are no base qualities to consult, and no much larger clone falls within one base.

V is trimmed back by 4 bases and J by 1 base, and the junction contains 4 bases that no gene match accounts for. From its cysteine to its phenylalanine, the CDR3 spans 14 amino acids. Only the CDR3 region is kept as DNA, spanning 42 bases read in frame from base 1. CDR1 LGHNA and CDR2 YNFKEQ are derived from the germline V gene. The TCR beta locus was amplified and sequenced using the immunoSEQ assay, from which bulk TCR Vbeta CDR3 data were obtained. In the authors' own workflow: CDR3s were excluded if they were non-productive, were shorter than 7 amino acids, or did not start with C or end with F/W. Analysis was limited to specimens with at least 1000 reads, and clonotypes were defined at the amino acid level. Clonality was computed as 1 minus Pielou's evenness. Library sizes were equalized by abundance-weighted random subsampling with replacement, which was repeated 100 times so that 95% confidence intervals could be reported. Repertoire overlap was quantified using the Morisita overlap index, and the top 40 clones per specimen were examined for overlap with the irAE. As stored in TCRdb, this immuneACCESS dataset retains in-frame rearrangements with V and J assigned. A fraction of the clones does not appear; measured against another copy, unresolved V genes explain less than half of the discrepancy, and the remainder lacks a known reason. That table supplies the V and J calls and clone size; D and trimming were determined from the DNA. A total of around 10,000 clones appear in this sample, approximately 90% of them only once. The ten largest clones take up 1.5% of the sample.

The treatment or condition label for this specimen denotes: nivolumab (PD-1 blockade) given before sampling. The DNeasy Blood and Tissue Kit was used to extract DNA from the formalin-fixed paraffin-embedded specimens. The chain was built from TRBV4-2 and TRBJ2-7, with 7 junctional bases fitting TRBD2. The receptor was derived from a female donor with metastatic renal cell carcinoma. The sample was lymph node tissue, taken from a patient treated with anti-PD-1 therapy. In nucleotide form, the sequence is TGTGCCAGCAGCCCTATGGGGGGGTCCTACGAGCAGTACTTC. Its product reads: CASSPMGGSYEQYF.